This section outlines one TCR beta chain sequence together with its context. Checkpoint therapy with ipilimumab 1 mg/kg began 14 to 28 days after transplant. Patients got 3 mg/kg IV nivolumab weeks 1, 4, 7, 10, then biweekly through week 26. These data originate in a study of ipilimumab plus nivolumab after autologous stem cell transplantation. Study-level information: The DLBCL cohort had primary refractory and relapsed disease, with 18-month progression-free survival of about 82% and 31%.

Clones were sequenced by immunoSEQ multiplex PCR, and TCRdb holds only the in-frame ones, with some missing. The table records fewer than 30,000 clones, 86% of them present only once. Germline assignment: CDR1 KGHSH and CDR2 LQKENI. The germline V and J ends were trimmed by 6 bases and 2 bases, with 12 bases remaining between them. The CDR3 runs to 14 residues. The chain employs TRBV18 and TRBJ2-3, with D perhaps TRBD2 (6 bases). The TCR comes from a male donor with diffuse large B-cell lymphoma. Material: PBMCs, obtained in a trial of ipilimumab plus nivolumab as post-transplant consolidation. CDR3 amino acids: CASSRGSSTDTQYF. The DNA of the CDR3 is TGTGCCAGCTCCCGGGGGAGCTCCACAGATACGCAGTATTTT.